The clone carrying this T cell receptor (beta chain) appeared many times. The antigen is unknown. The data originate from a study of regulatory T cells in long-lasting Graves disease. V was pared by 4 bases and J by 5 bases, with 2 bases between. The CDR3 consists of 11 residues. General study findings and limits: Persistent patients had more shared public clonotypes (fewer than 3,000) than new patients (about 920).

Time point meaning: newly diagnosed GD, antithyroid drugs for less than 3 months. PBMC-extracted RNA yielded the TCR library. From each patient, roughly 9 milliliters of peripheral blood was drawn and collected into an EDTA anticoagulant tube. To make TCR beta libraries, researchers used iRepertoire HTBI primers and Arm-PCR of CDR3 regions. TCRdb itself ran the multiplex PCR reads through MiXCR, one entry per CDR3 protein. Found here are about 540,000 distinct CDR3 sequences, approximately 15% of them singletons; the top ten hold over 7.5%. This sample also belongs to another study, concerning T cells in Graves' hyperthyroidism and ophthalmopathy. That work states: Carried out on the TCR CDR3, a first-round RT-PCR used the HTBI primer set.

The source material was peripheral blood mononuclear cells (PBMCs), sampled at new diagnosis, from a patient treated with antithyroid drugs. This TCR came from a man aged 30-40 years with Graves disease. The chain is built from TRBV12-3 or TRBV12-4 and TRBJ2-2; D remains unclear. The CDR3 sequence: CASSWTGELFF. Here the CDR3 DNA reads TGTGCCAGCAGTTGGACCGGGGAGCTGTTTTTT.